Listed below are T cell receptor beta chains from one sample, sequenced in a study of blood T cell repertoires in COVID-19. Repertoires were generated with immunoSEQ multiplex PCR, while TCRdb's copy carries only in-frame clones and drops some. The sample shows 45,000 to 55,000 clones, under 85% of them seen only once. The sequencing sample was made of peripheral blood. The receptors were gathered from a man in his 60s with active COVID-19. CDR3s include the opening cysteine and the closing phenylalanine or tryptophan.

V | CDR3
TRBV2 | CASRPLTSGYSYNEQFF
TRBV5-1 | CASSSGLAGSNHEQYF
TRBV5-1 | CASSLMPDSGANVLTF
TRBV2 | CASGLAGVQETQYF
TRBV27 | CASGGRQGSYEQYF
TRBV28 | CASSLSGGTDTQYF
TRBV7-2 | CASSLGPAGGPYEQYF
TRBV7-2 | CASSFSGTGGNNSPLHF
TRBV9 | CASGGSVSTGYTGELFF
TRBV18 | CASSPVQGRNSGYTF
TRBV7-9 | CASSWGQGNTGELFF
TRBV5-4 | CASSLGGASSYEQYF
TRBV5-1 | CASSRLGAGFAYEQYF
TRBV7-2 | CASSLVGLAGTGTKNIQYF
TRBV7-9 | CASSPGQGFYEQYF
TRBV7-3 | CASSLTSDYNEQFF
TRBV13 | CASSPPGASGRNEQFF
TRBV30 | CAWSGGVGQPQHF